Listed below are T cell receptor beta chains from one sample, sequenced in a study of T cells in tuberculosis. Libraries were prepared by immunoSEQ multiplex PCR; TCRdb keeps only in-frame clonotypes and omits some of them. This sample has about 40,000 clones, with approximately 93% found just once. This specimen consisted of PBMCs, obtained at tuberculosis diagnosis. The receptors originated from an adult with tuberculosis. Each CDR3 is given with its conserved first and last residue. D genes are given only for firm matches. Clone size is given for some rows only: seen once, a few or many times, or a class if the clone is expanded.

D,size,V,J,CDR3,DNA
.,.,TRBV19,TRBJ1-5,CASSIAREGGSLVDQPQHF,TGTGCCAGTAGTATAGCGAGGGAGGGTGGTAGCTTGGTGGACCAGCCCCAGCATTTT
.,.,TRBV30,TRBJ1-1,CAWSVLLNTEAFF,TGTGCCTGGAGTGTACTACTGAACACTGAAGCTTTCTTT
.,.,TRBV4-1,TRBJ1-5,CASSYDVRGGNQPQHF,TGCGCCAGCAGCTACGACGTTAGGGGGGGGAATCAGCCCCAGCATTTT
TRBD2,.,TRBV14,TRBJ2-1,CASSQRTSGSYNEQFF,TGTGCCAGCAGCCAAAGGACTAGCGGTTCCTACAATGAGCAGTTCTTC
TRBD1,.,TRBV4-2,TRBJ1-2,CASSHVTPGQAIYGYTF,TGTGCCAGCAGCCATGTAACCCCCGGACAGGCCATCTATGGCTACACCTTC
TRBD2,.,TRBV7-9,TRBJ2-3,CASSLGTSVVDTQYF,TGTGCCAGCAGCCTCGGGACTAGCGTGGTAGATACGCAGTATTTT
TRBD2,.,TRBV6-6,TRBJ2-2,CASRKDGGGDTGELFF,TGTGCCAGCAGGAAGGATGGCGGGGGAGACACCGGGGAGCTGTTTTTT
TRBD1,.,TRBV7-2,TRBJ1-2,CASSFQGAVYGYTF,TGTGCCAGCAGCTTTCAGGGGGCTGTGTATGGCTACACCTTC
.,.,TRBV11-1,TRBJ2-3,CASSPGGRSASTDTQYF,TGTGCCAGCAGCCCTGGGGGGAGATCCGCTAGCACAGATACGCAGTATTTT
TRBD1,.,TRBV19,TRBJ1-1,CASNHPQGARTEAFF,TGTGCCAGTAACCATCCGCAGGGGGCAAGAACTGAAGCTTTCTTT
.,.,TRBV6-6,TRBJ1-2,CASSLTTGANYGYTF,TGTGCCAGCAGTTTGACGACAGGAGCTAACTATGGCTACACCTTC
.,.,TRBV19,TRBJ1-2,CASSMSQGGYYGYTF,TGTGCCAGTAGTATGTCTCAGGGAGGCTACTATGGCTACACCTTC
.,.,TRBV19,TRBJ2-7,CASSMEAVSSSYEQYF,TGTGCCAGTAGTATGGAAGCGGTTAGTTCCTCCTACGAGCAGTACTTC
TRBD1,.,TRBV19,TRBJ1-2,CASSHLDRAFGYGYTF,TGTGCCAGTAGTCACCTCGACAGGGCCTTTGGCTATGGCTACACCTTC
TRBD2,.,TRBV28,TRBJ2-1,CATSTSGDIGGQFF,TGTGCCACTTCGACTAGCGGGGACATCGGGGGGCAGTTCTTC
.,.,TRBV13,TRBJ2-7,CASSLGLLEGHEQYF,TGTGCCAGCAGCTTAGGCCTTCTGGAGGGCCACGAGCAGTACTTC
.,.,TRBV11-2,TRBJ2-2,CASSLDPGLVTGELFF,TGTGCCAGCAGCTTAGATCCCGGGTTGGTCACCGGGGAGCTGTTTTTT
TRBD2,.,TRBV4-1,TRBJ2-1,CASSQEKGIGGARAEQFF,TGCGCCAGCAGCCAAGAAAAGGGTATCGGGGGGGCTCGGGCTGAGCAGTTCTTC
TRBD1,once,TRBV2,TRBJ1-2,CASSAEGQGRLGYTF,TGTGCCAGCAGTGCTGAGGGACAGGGGCGTCTCGGCTACACCTTC
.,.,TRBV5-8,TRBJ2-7,CASSLGTYSQTYEQYF,TGTGCCAGCAGCTTAGGGACATACAGCCAAACCTACGAGCAGTACTTC
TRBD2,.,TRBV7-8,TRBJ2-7,CASSLESSGGSYSYEQYF,TGTGCCAGCAGCTTAGAATCTAGCGGGGGGTCCTACTCCTACGAGCAGTACTTC
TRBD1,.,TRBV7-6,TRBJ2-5,CASSLVSQGASETQYF,TGTGCCAGCAGCTTAGTTTCCCAGGGGGCGTCGGAGACCCAGTACTTC
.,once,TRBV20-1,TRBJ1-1,CSARSYGAFF,TGCAGTGCTAGGAGTTACGGAGCTTTCTTT
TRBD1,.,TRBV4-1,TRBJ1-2,CASSQSPGQAYGYTF,TGCGCCAGCAGTCAGTCTCCGGGACAGGCCTATGGCTACACCTTC
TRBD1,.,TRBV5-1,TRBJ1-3,CASSPHGQGLSGNTIYF,TGCGCCAGCAGCCCACACGGACAGGGTTTGTCTGGAAACACCATATATTTT
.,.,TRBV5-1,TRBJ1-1,CASSLGSRRNTEAFF,TGCGCCAGCAGCTTGGGCAGTCGGAGAAACACTGAAGCTTTCTTT
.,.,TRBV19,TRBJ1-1,CASSPRGGEAFF,TGTGCCAGTAGTCCCCGAGGCGGTGAAGCTTTCTTT
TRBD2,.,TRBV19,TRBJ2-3,CASSIVASGGPSTDTQYF,TGTGCCAGTAGTATAGTCGCTAGCGGGGGCCCTAGCACAGATACGCAGTATTTT
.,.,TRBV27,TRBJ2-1,CASSPLPFSSYNEQFF,TGTGCCAGCAGTCCTCTCCCATTTAGCTCCTACAATGAGCAGTTCTTC
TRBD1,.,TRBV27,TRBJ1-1,CASRDDRANTEAFF,TGTGCCAGCAGAGATGACAGGGCGAACACTGAAGCTTTCTTT
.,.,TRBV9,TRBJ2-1,CASSGSQAYNEQFF,TGTGCCAGCAGCGGGAGCCAAGCCTACAATGAGCAGTTCTTC
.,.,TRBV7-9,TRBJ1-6,CASSLSGLNSPLHF,TGTGCCAGCAGCTTATCAGGGCTTAATTCACCCCTCCACTTT
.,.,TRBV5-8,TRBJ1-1,CASSLGQHMNTEAFF,TGTGCCAGCAGCTTGGGACAGCACATGAACACTGAAGCTTTCTTT
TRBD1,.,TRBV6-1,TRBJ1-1,CASNKDRVAVEAFF,TGTGCCAGCAACAAGGACAGGGTGGCTGTGGAGGCTTTCTTT
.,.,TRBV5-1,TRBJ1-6,CASSLEYSSPLHF,TGCGCCAGCAGCTTGGAGTACAGTTCACCCCTCCACTTT
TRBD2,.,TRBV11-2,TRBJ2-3,CASSSMAGGVDTQYF,TGTGCCAGCAGCTCGATGGCGGGGGGGGTAGATACGCAGTATTTT
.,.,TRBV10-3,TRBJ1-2,CAISAQGQGYTF,TGTGCCATCAGTGCTCAGGGGCAAGGCTACACCTTC
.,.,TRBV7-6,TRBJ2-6,CASSLGKGGFTGANVLTF,TGTGCCAGCAGCTTAGGGAAAGGGGGTTTCACTGGGGCCAACGTCCTGACTTTC
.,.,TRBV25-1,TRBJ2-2,CASSDQGQPLAGELFF,TGTGCCAGCAGTGACCAGGGACAACCTCTAGCCGGGGAGCTGTTTTTT
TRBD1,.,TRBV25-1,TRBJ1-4,CASSPGGATNEKLFF,TGTGCCAGCAGCCCAGGGGGCGCAACTAATGAAAAACTGTTTTTT
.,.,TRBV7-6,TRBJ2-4,CASSLVATGQIAKNIQYF,TGTGCCAGCAGCTTAGTGGCCACAGGGCAAATAGCCAAAAACATTCAGTACTTC
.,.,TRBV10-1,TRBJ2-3,CASSELLVGTSTDTQYF,TGCGCCAGCAGTGAGTTATTGGTGGGGACTTCCACAGATACGCAGTATTTT
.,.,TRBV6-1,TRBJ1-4,CASSDEGWGEKLFF,TGTGCCAGCAGTGACGAGGGTTGGGGTGAAAAACTGTTTTTT
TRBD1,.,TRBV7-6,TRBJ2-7,CASSPSPGQTYEQYF,TGTGCCAGCAGCCCAAGCCCGGGACAGACATACGAGCAGTACTTC